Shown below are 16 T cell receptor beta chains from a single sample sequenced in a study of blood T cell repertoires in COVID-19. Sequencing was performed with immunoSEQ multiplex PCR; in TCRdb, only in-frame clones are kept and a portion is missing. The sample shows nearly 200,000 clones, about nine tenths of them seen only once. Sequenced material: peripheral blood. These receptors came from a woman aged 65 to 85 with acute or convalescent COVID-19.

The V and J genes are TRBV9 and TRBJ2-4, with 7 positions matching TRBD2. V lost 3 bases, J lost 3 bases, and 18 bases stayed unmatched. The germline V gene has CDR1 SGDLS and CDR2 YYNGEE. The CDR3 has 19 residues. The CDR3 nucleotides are TGTGCCAGCAGCGACGAAGTCCCGGGACTCCGGGGGGACAAAAACATTCAGTACTTC. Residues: CASSDEVPGLRGDKNIQYF.

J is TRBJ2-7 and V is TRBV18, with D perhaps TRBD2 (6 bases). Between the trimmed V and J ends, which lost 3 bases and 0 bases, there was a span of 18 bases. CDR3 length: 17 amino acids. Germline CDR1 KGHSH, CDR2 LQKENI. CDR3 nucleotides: TGTGCCAGCTCACCCGTAGGGGACTCCACACGCTCCTACGAGCAGTACTTC. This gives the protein CASSPVGDSTRSYEQYF.

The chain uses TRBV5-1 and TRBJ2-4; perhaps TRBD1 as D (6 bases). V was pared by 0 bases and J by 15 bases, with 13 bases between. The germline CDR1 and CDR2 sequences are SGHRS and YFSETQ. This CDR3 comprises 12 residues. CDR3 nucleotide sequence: TGCGCCAGCAGCTTGGACAGGGAAGGGTGGTACTTC. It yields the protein CASSLDREGWYF.

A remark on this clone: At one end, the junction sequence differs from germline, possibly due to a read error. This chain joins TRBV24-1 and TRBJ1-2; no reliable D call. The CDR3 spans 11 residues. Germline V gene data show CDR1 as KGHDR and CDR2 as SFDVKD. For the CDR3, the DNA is TGTGCCACCAGTGATCGGTATGACTACACCTTC. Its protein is CATSDRYDYTF.

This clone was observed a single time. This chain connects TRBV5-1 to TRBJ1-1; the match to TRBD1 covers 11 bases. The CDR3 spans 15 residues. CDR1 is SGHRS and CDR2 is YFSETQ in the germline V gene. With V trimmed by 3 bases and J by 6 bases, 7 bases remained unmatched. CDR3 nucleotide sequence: TGCGCCAGCAGCTGGGGGACAGGGGGTAGCCCTGAAGCTTTCTTT. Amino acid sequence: CASSWGTGGSPEAFF.

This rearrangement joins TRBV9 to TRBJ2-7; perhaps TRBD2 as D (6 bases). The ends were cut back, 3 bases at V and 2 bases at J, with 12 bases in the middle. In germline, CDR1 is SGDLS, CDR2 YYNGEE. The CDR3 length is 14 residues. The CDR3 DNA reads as TGTGCCAGCAGCGCGGACTACCTACCCTACGAGCAGTACTTC. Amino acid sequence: CASSADYLPYEQYF.

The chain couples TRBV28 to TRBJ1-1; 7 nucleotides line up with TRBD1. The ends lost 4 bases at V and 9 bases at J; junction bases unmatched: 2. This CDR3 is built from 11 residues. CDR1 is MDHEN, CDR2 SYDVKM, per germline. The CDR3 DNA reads TGTGCCAGCAGTTCGGACAGGAAAGCTTTCTTT. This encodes CASSSDRKAFF.

Here the CDR3 reads CASSFFDRPGNTIYF. CDR3 nucleotide sequence: TGTGCCAGCAGCTTCTTTGACAGGCCCGGAAACACCATATATTTT. The chain links TRBV5-4 to TRBJ1-3, with D possibly matching TRBD1 (6 bases). This CDR3 has 15 residues. V lost 2 bases to trimming and J lost 4 bases, with 13 bases between them. Germline assignment: CDR1 SGHNT and CDR2 YYREEE (reference sequence).

CDR3 in amino acids: CASSLDRGQGQETQYF. The CDR3 DNA sequence: TGTGCCAGCAGCTTAGATCGAGGCCAGGGACAAGAGACCCAGTACTTC. The rearrangement uses TRBV11-3 and TRBJ2-5; D is possibly TRBD1 (5 bases). Per the germline V gene, CDR1 is SGHNT and CDR2 is YENEEA. The CDR3 contains 16 residues. V dropped 0 bases and J dropped 2 bases, with 13 bases sitting between them.

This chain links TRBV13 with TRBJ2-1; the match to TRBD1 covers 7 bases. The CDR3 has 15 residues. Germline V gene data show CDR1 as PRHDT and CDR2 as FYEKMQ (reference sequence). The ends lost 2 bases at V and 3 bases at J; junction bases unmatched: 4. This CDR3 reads CASSLRDRHYNEQFF. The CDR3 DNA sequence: TGTGCCAGCAGCTTAAGGGACAGACACTACAATGAGCAGTTCTTC.

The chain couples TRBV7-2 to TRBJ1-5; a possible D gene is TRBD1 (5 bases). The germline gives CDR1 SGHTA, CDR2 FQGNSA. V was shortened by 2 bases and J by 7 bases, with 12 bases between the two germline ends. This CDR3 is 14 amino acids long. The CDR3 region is CASSLYQGWQPQHF. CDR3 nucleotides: TGTGCCAGCAGCTTATATCAGGGTTGGCAGCCCCAGCATTTT.

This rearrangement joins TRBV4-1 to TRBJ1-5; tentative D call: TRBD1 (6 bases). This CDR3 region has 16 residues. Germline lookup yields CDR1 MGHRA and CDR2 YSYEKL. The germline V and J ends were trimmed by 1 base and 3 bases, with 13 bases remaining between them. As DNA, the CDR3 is TGCGCCAGCAGCCAAGGAACAGGGAAGGCCAATCAGCCCCAGCATTTT. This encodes CASSQGTGKANQPQHF.

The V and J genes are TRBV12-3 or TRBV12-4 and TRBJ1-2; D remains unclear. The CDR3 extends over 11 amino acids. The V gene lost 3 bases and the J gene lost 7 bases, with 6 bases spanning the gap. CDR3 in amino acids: CASSFPGGYTF. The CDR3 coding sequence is TGTGCCAGCAGTTTTCCGGGTGGCTACACCTTC.

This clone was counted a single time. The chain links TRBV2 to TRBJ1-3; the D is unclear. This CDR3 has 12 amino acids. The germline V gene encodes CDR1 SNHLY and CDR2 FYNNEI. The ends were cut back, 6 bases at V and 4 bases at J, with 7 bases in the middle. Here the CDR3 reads CASRTSGNTIYF. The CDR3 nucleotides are TGTGCCAGCAGGACATCAGGAAACACCATATATTTT.

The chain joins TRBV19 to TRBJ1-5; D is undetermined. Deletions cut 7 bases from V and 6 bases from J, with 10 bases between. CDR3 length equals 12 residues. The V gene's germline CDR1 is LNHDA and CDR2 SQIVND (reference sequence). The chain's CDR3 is CASTARGQPQHF. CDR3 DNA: TGTGCCAGTACCGCCCGGGGTCAGCCCCAGCATTTT.

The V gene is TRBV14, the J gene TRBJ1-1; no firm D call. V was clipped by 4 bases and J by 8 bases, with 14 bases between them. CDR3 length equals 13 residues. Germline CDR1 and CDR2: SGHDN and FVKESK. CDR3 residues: CASSPFNTLEAFF. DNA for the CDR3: TGTGCCAGCAGCCCTTTTAACACCCTCGAAGCTTTCTTT.